The source of this T cell receptor beta chain is a study of radiation and T cells in renal cell carcinoma. Generated by immunoSEQ multiplex PCR, the TCRdb table keeps only in-frame clones and is missing some. The table records about 77,000 clones, less than 90% of them present only once. The time point denotes: blood 4 weeks post-SBRT, at nephrectomy. Treatment given: 15 Gy SBRT to primary tumor, nephrectomy 4 weeks later. Nephrectomy followed 15 Gy stereotactic body radiation by 4 weeks. This renal cell carcinoma was of the clear cell type. Notes on the study in general: Without pretreatment biopsies, baseline tumor clonotype presence was undetermined.

Only one count was recorded for this clone. Its matching antigen is unknown. Unmatched junction bases numbered 4, after V lost 7 bases and J lost 0 bases. Germline values: CDR1 SNHLY, CDR2 FYNNEI. The CDR3 contains 14 residues. This clonotype was obtained from a woman in her sixties with renal cell carcinoma. The chain uses TRBV2 and TRBJ2-3, with TRBD2 matching over 7 bases. This material consisted of blood, taken from a patient whose treatment included radiotherapy and nephrectomy. The CDR3 sequence: CASNSGLSTDTQYF. CDR3 DNA sequence: TGTGCCAGCAATAGCGGGCTGAGCACAGATACGCAGTATTTT.